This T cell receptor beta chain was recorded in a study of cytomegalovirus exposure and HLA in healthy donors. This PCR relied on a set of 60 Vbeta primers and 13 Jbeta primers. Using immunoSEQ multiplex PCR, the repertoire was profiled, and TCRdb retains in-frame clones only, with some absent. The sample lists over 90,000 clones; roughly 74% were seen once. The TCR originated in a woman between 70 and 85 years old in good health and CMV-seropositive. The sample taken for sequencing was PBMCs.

In nucleotides, the CDR3 is TGTGCCACAACCAGGGGAAAGGGACTAGATCAGTTCTTC. This sequence encodes CATTRGKGLDQFF. The chain carries TRBV10-3 and TRBJ2-1, with 8 bases that match TRBD2. The CDR3 is made up of 13 amino acids. Germline CDR1 ENHRY, CDR2 SYGVKD. V dropped 10 bases and J dropped 13; count of bases not matched to a gene: 15.